Here is one T cell receptor beta chain with its context. Its antigen is not known. This was the immunoSEQ v3 assay. Only in-frame clones appear in the TCRdb table, and some are missing; sequencing was by immunoSEQ multiplex PCR. The sample contains approximately 12,000 clones, roughly 50% of which appear only once. The CDR3 consists of 15 residues. V shed 3 bases and J shed 3 bases, with 13 bases lying between them. Germline values: CDR1 SGDLS, CDR2 YYNGEE. The data are from a study of TIL therapy for anti-PD-1-resistant metastatic lung cancer. For the study at large: Median patient age was almost 55, ranging roughly 35-75 years.

Study results and caveats: Treatment-naive, never-smoker and oncogene-addicted patients were overrepresented in this highly selected cohort. TIL cultures after expansion showed higher clonality and lower diversity than baseline tumor (median about 6% vs 30%). Many TIL product clones were absent from baseline tumor, suggesting clonal contraction.

Time point meaning: pre-treatment sample, taken before nivolumab and TIL therapy. Pleural nodules or supraclavicular lymph nodes made up most of the excised metastases sampled. The sample in question was tumor tissue, obtained at baseline. This TCR was sampled from a person between 25 and 79 years old with non-small cell lung cancer. The chain has TRBV9 and TRBJ1-5, with D possibly TRBD1 on 5 matching bases. CDR3 DNA: TGTGCCAGCAGCGCAGGGCAGGGAGACAATCAGCCCCAGCATTTT. Translated, it gives CASSAGQGDNQPQHF.